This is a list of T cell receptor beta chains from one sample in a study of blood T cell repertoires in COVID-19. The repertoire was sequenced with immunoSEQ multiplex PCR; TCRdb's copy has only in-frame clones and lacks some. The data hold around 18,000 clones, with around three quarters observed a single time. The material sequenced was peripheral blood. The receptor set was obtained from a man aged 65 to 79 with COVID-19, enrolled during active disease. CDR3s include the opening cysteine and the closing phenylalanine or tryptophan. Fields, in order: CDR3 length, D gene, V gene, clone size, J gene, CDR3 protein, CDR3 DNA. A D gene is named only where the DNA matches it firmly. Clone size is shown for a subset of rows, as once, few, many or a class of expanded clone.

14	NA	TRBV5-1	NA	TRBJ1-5	CASSLSGGNQPQHF	TGCGCCAGCAGCTTGAGCGGGGGCAATCAGCCCCAGCATTTT
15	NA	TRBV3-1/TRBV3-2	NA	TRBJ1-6	CASSLLQVTNSPLHF	TGTGCCAGCAGCCTGCTACAGGTTACCAATTCACCCCTCCACTTT
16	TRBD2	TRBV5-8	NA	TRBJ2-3	CASRTGGAGGRDTQYF	TGTGCCAGCAGAACCGGGGGAGCGGGGGGCCGGGATACGCAGTATTTT
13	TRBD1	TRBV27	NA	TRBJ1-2	CASSGAGGYGYTF	TGTGCCAGCAGCGGGGCAGGGGGCTATGGCTACACCTTC
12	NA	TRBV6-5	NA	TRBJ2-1	CASSYGGNEQFF	TGTGCCAGCAGTTACGGGGGGAATGAGCAGTTCTTC
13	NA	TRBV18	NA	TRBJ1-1	CASSQQVNTEAFF	TGTGCCAGCTCACAACAAGTGAACACTGAAGCTTTCTTT
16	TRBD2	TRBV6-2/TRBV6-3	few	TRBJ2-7	CASSPTGLAGGREQYF	TGTGCCAGCAGCCCCACCGGACTAGCGGGAGGGCGGGAGCAGTACTTC
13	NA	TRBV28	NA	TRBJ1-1	CASSLYRRQEAFF	TGTGCCAGCAGTTTATACAGACGTCAAGAAGCTTTCTTT
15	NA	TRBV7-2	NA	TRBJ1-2	CASSLVQGHNYGYTF	TGTGCCAGCAGCTTAGTGCAGGGCCACAACTATGGCTACACCTTC
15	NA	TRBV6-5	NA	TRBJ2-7	CASSPGTGGVYEQYF	TGTGCCAGCAGTCCGGGGACGGGGGGCGTCTACGAGCAGTACTTC
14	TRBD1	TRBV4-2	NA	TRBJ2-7	CASSRGTVAYEQYF	TGTGCCAGCAGCCGAGGGACAGTCGCCTACGAGCAGTACTTC
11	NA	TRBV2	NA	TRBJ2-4	CASSAWTSSEF	TGTGCCAGCAGTGCCTGGACATCGTCGGAGTTC
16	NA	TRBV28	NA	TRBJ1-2	CASSAAQTGPRHGYTF	TGTGCCAGCAGTGCCGCCCAAACAGGTCCCCGTCACGGCTACACCTTC
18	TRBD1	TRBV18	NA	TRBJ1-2	CASSPALGVPGQNYGYTF	TGTGCCAGCTCACCAGCTTTGGGGGTGCCGGGACAGAACTATGGCTACACCTTC
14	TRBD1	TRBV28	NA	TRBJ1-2	CASEKFARGFGYTF	TGTGCCAGCGAGAAGTTTGCCAGGGGGTTTGGCTACACCTTC
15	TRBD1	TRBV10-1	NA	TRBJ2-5	CASSEGTGGSETQYF	TGCGCCAGCAGTGAGGGGACAGGGGGCTCGGAGACCCAGTACTTC
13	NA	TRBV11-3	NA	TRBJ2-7	CASSPTGSYEQYF	TGTGCCAGCAGCCCCACAGGCTCCTACGAGCAGTACTTC
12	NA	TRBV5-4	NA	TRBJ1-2	CASRGVYYGYTF	TGTGCCAGCCGGGGGGTTTACTATGGCTACACCTTC
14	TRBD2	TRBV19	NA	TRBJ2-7	CASTVGSGTYEQYF	TGTGCCAGTACGGTTGGTAGCGGGACCTACGAGCAGTACTTC
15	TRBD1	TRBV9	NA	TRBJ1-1	CASSAQGTGSTEAFF	TGTGCCAGCAGCGCCCAGGGGACAGGGTCCACTGAAGCTTTCTTT
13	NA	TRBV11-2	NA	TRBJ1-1	CASSLERGTEAFF	TGTGCCAGCAGCTTAGAACGGGGAACTGAAGCTTTCTTT
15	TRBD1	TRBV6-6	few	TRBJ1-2	CASSYSTGALSGYTF	TGTGCCAGCAGTTACTCAACAGGGGCCCTTAGTGGCTACACCTTC
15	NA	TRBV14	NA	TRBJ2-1	CASSQDGNLYNEQFF	TGTGCCAGCAGCCAAGACGGGAACCTTTACAATGAGCAGTTCTTC
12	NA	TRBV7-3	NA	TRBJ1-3	CASRGAGNTIYF	TGTGCCAGCCGGGGGGCTGGAAACACCATATATTTT
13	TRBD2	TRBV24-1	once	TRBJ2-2	CATSRRGAGELFF	TGTGCCACCAGTCGTCGGGGGGCCGGGGAGCTGTTTTTT
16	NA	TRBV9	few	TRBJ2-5	CASSALSRAGGETQYF	TGTGCCAGCAGCGCCCTTTCCCGGGCCGGAGGAGAGACCCAGTACTTC
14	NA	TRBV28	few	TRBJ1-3	CAASGGFSGNTIYF	TGTGCCGCTTCGGGGGGGTTCTCTGGAAACACCATATATTTT
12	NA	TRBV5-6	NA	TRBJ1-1	CASSLLTAEAFF	TGTGCCAGCAGCTTGCTTACAGCTGAAGCTTTCTTT
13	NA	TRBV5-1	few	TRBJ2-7	CASSFTVSYEQYF	TGCGCCAGCAGCTTCACGGTCTCCTACGAGCAGTACTTC
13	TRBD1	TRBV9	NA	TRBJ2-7	CASSTGTGYEQYF	TGTGCCAGCAGCACGGGGACAGGCTACGAGCAGTACTTC
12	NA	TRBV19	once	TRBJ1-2	CASSQDSYGYTF	TGTGCCAGTAGTCAAGACAGCTATGGCTACACCTTC
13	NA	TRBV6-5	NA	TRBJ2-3	CASGRVARDTQYF	TGTGCCAGCGGTAGAGTAGCGCGGGATACGCAGTATTTT
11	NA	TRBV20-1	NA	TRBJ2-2	CSASPTGELFF	TGCAGTGCTAGCCCGACCGGGGAGCTGTTTTTT
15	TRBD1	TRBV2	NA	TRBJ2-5	CASSWTGILVETQYF	TGTGCCAGCAGCTGGACAGGGATCCTTGTCGAGACCCAGTACTTC
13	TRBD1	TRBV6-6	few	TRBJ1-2	CASSRQGDYGYTF	TGTGCCAGCAGTAGACAGGGAGACTATGGCTACACCTTC
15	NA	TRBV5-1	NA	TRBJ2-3	CASRPTGVRTDTQYF	TGCGCCAGCAGACCGACGGGAGTCCGGACAGATACGCAGTATTTT
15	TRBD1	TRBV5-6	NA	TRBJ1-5	CASSLWTGWGQPQHF	TGTGCCAGCAGCTTATGGACAGGGTGGGGTCAGCCCCAGCATTTT
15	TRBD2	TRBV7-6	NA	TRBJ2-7	CASSSIAGLSYEQYF	TGTGCCAGCAGCTCCATAGCGGGACTCTCCTACGAGCAGTACTTC
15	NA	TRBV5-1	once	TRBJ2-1	CASSYSTASYNEQFF	TGCGCCAGCAGCTATAGCACCGCCTCCTACAATGAGCAGTTCTTC
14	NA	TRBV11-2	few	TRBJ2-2	CASSLLVSAPELFF	TGTGCCAGCAGCTTGTTAGTGTCCGCACCCGAGCTGTTTTTT
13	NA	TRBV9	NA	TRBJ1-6	CASSRQANSPLHF	TGTGCCAGCAGCAGGCAGGCAAATTCACCCCTCCACTTT
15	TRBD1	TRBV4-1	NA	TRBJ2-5	CASSQVRDSQETQYF	TGCGCCAGCAGCCAAGTCCGGGACAGCCAAGAGACCCAGTACTTC
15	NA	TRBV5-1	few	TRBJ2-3	CASSLDRDSTDTQYF	TGCGCCAGCAGCTTAGATAGGGACTCCACAGATACGCAGTATTTT
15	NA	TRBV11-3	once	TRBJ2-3	CASSHGQRSTDTQYF	TGTGCCAGCAGCCACGGGCAGCGGAGCACAGATACGCAGTATTTT
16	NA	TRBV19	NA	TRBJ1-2	CASTTREGRHNYGYTF	TGTGCCAGTACCACCCGAGAGGGCAGGCATAACTATGGCTACACCTTC
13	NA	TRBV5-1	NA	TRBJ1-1	CASSSGYRTEAFF	TGCGCCAGCAGCTCAGGGTATCGGACTGAAGCTTTCTTT
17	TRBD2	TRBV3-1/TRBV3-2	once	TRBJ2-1	CASSQSPLADYYNEQFF	TGTGCCAGCAGCCAAAGCCCACTAGCGGATTATTACAATGAGCAGTTCTTC
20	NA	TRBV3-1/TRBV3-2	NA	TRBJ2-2	CASSQGILARDSRRTGELFF	TGTGCCAGCAGCCAAGGAATTTTGGCAAGGGACTCAAGACGGACCGGGGAGCTGTTTTTT